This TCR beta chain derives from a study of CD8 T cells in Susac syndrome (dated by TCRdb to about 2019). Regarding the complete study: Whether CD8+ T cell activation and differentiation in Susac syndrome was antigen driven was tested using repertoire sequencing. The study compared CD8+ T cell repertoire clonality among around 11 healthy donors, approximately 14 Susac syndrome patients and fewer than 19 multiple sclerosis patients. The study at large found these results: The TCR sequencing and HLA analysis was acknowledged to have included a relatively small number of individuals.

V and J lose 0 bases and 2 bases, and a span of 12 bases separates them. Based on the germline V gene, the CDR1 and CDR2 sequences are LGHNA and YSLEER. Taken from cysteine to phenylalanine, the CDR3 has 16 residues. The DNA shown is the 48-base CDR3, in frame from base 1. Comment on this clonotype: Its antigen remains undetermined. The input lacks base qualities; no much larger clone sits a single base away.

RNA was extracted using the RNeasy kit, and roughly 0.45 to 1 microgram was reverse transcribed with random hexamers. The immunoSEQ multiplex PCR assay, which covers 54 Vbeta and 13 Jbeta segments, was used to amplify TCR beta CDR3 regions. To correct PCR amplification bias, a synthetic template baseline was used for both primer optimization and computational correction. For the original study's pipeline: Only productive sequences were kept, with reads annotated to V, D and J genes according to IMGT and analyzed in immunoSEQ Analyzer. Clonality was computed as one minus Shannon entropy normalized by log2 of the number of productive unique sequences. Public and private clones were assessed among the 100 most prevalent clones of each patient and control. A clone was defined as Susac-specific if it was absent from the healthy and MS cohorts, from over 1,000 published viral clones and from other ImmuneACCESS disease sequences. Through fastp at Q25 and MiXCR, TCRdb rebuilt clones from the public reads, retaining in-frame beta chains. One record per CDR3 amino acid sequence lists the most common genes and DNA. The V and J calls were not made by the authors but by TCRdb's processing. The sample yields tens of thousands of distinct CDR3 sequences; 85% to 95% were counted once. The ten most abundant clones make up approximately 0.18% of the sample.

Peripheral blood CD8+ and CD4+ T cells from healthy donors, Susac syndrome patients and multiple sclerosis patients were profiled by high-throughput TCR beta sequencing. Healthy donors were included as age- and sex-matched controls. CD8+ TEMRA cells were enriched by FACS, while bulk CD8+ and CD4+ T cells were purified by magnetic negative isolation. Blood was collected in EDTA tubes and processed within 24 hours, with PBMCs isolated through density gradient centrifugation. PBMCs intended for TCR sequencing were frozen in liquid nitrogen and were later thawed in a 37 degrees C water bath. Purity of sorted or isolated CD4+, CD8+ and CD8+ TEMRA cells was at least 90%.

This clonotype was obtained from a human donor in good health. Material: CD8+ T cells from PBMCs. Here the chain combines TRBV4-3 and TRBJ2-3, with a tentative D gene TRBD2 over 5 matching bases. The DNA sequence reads TGCGCCAGCAGCCAAGATTATCTAGCCACCACAGATACGCAGTATTTT. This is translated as CASSQDYLATTDTQYF.